This TCR beta chain was recorded in a study of OX40 agonist ivuxolimab in advanced cancers. Study details: Patients were dosed with the agonistic anti-OX40 (CD134) antibody ivuxolimab. Participants averaged approximately 60 years of age (range roughly 23 to 85) and were roughly 83% male.

This clone was found once. Its antigen is currently unknown. Patients were ineligible given autoimmune disease history or systemic immunosuppression. Libraries were prepared by immunoSEQ multiplex PCR; TCRdb keeps only in-frame clonotypes and omits some of them. The sample has approximately 69,000 clones; approximately 84% are singletons. The study, taken as a whole, reports: Mean expanded clone counts were higher in CD8+ than CD4+ T cells.

The CDR3 sequence is 13 residues long. The V end lost 5 bases, the J end lost 1 base, and 8 bases lay between the germline ends. Germline assignment: CDR1 SEHNR and CDR2 FQNEAQ (reference sequence). The source was CD4+ or CD8+ T cells sorted from blood, collected in a trial of the OX40 agonist ivuxolimab. The chain has TRBV7-9 and TRBJ1-1; tentatively, D is TRBD1 (5 bases). The TCR comes from an adult with an advanced solid tumor such as melanoma, head and neck, liver or kidney cancer. The CDR3 DNA sequence: TGTGCCAGCAGCCGGACACCGAACACTGAAGCTTTCTTT. Encoded protein: CASSRTPNTEAFF.